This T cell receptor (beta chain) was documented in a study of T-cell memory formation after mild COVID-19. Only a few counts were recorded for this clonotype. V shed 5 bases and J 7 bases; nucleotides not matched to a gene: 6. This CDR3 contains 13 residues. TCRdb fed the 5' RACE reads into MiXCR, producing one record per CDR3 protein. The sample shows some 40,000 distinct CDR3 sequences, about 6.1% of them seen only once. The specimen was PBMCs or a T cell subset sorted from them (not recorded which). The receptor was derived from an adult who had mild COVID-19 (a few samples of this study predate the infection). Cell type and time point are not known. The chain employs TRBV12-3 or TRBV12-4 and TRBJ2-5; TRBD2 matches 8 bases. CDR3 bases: TGTGCCAGCAGTCCGGGGGGGCCTTTGACCCAGTACTTC. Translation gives CASSPGGPLTQYF.